The entry that follows covers one T cell receptor beta chain sequence. This clone's antigen is unknown. It has no much larger one-base neighbor in the sample; base qualities were not kept. This sample was taken from a study of T-cell reconstitution after alpha-beta-depleted transplantation in children (dated by TCRdb to 2016 to 2017). Background for the entire study: Using TCR repertoire profiling, the study quantitatively followed how T-cell immune reconstitution unfolded in children after TCRalphabeta/CD19-depleted allogeneic hematopoietic cell transplantation.

The method was PCR. Instrument used: Illumina HiSeq 2500. TCR library preparation used molecular barcoding, with unique molecular identifiers applied to normalize quantification of the TCRbeta repertoire. TCRdb reran the public reads through fastp at Q25 and MiXCR, keeping productive beta chains. Merged by CDR3 protein, the rows form single entries marked with the most common genes and DNA. Here the sample has hundreds of thousands of distinct CDR3 sequences; roughly 15% occur a single time. The ten largest clones represent 0.85% to 1.3% of the sample. Sequences LNHNV (CDR1) and YYDKDF (CDR2) are obtained from the germline V gene (reference sequence). V sheds 1 base and J sheds 3 bases, leaving 9 bases between their ends. The CDR3 covers 15 residues, taking in both the cysteine and the phenylalanine. Of the read, only the CDR3 DNA is kept; its 45 bases are in frame from base 1.

This TCR was recovered from a human donor who donated a stem cell graft to a child with acute myeloid leukemia. Here the chain combines TRBV15 and TRBJ1-4, with a tentative D gene TRBD1 over 6 matching bases. The sample was PBMCs from the stem cell graft donor, taken from the stem cell graft. The CDR3 region: CATSRVQGPNEKLFF. The nucleotide sequence reads as follows: TGTGCCACCAGCAGAGTACAGGGCCCTAATGAAAAACTGTTTTTT.